The rows below give T cell receptor beta chains drawn from one sample of a study of blood T cell repertoires in COVID-19. Clones were sequenced by immunoSEQ multiplex PCR, and TCRdb holds only the in-frame ones, with some missing. The data contain roughly 150,000 clones, 80% to 90% of them singletons. Sequenced input: peripheral blood. The receptors were gathered from a woman aged 45-60 years in a cohort sampled during active or convalescent COVID-19. Each CDR3 is given with its conserved first and last residue. Each record gives: clone size, D gene, V gene, J gene, CDR3 protein, CDR3 DNA. A D gene is named only where the DNA matches it firmly. Clone size is given for some rows only: seen once, a few or many times, or a class if the clone is expanded.

.	TRBD2	TRBV6-5	TRBJ2-2	CASMGRGGRTGELFF	TGTGCCAGCATGGGGCGGGGGGGCCGCACCGGGGAGCTGTTTTTT
.	.	TRBV7-2	TRBJ2-1	CASSSRLGGLASNEQFF	TGTGCCAGCAGCTCACGCCTCGGAGGTCTGGCGAGTAATGAGCAGTTCTTC
.	.	TRBV9	TRBJ1-5	CASSTGYSNQPQHF	TGTGCCAGCAGCACCGGGTACAGCAATCAGCCCCAGCATTTT
.	.	TRBV7-8	TRBJ1-1	CASSLGRVERAVITEAFF	TGTGCCAGCAGCTTAGGGCGGGTAGAGAGGGCTGTTATCACTGAAGCTTTCTTT
.	.	TRBV29-1	TRBJ2-6	CSVEDSSGANVLTF	TGCAGCGTTGAAGACAGCTCTGGGGCCAACGTCCTGACTTTC
.	TRBD2	TRBV4-1	TRBJ2-5	CASSQTLAGGLSSETQYF	TGCGCCAGCAGCCAAACACTAGCGGGGGGGCTCTCCTCAGAGACCCAGTACTTC
.	TRBD1	TRBV5-1	TRBJ1-2	CASSLGTGQSFVNYGYTF	TGCGCCAGCAGCTTGGGAACGGGACAGAGCTTCGTGAACTATGGCTACACCTTC
.	TRBD1	TRBV10-3	TRBJ2-1	CATGTGGNEQFF	TGTGCCACCGGGACAGGGGGTAATGAGCAGTTCTTC
.	.	TRBV19	TRBJ1-2	CASSSAGAGFGYTF	TGTGCCAGTAGTTCCGCAGGAGCGGGATTTGGCTACACCTTC
.	.	TRBV30	TRBJ2-7	CAWGPDSYEQYF	TGTGCCTGGGGCCCCGACAGCTACGAGCAGTACTTC
.	.	TRBV12-2	TRBJ1-5	CASRLDRVDQPQHF	TGTGCAAGTCGCTTGGACAGGGTAGATCAGCCCCAGCATTTT
.	.	TRBV27	TRBJ2-3	CASSSLSTDTQYF	TGTGCCAGCAGTTCCCTTAGCACAGATACGCAGTATTTT
.	TRBD2	TRBV29-1	TRBJ2-5	CSVERTSGETQYF	TGCAGCGTTGAAAGGACTAGCGGGGAGACCCAGTACTTC
.	TRBD1	TRBV3-1/TRBV3-2	TRBJ1-2	CASSQAKAGGYGYTF	TGTGCCAGCAGCCAAGCTAAGGCAGGGGGATATGGCTACACCTTC
.	TRBD2	TRBV30	TRBJ2-7	CAWSPVTSMDEQYF	TGTGCCTGGAGTCCCGTGACTAGCATGGACGAGCAGTACTTC
few	TRBD2	TRBV5-6	TRBJ2-2	CASSLALAGGTGELFF	TGTGCCAGCAGCTTGGCTCTAGCGGGGGGCACCGGGGAGCTGTTTTTT
.	TRBD2	TRBV4-2	TRBJ2-5	CASSQVLGDGGAKPYF	TGTGCCAGCAGCCAAGTCCTGGGAGACGGGGGGGCGAAACCGTACTTC
.	TRBD2	TRBV18	TRBJ2-7	CASSLSGGSYEQYF	TGTGCCAGCTCACTTAGCGGGGGTTCCTACGAGCAGTACTTC
.	.	TRBV10-3	TRBJ1-1	CAISEGIQVNTEAFF	TGTGCCATCAGTGAGGGGATACAGGTGAACACTGAAGCTTTCTTT
once	TRBD2	TRBV3-1/TRBV3-2	TRBJ2-2	CASSRGLAGTTGELFF	TGTGCCAGCAGCCGAGGACTAGCGGGGACCACCGGGGAGCTGTTTTTT
few	.	TRBV5-1	TRBJ1-4	CASSPGGANEKLFF	TGCGCCAGCAGCCCGGGTGGCGCTAATGAAAAACTGTTTTTT
.	.	TRBV2	TRBJ1-2	CASSEVGSVGGRDYGYTF	TGTGCCAGCAGTGAAGTTGGTTCGGTAGGCGGGAGGGACTATGGCTACACCTTC
.	.	TRBV6-1	TRBJ2-6	CASSVIAPRSGANVLTF	TGTGCCAGCAGTGTTATAGCCCCCCGCTCTGGGGCCAACGTCCTGACTTTC
.	TRBD1	TRBV6-6	TRBJ1-1	CASRPGQGGVTEAFF	TGTGCCAGCAGGCCCGGACAGGGAGGGGTCACTGAAGCTTTCTTT
.	TRBD1	TRBV15	TRBJ1-2	CATSRESRGNNYGYTF	TGTGCCACCAGCAGAGAGTCCAGGGGGAATAACTATGGCTACACCTTC
.	.	TRBV5-6	TRBJ2-7	CASSRKGDYEQYF	TGTGCCAGCAGCCGAAAGGGGGACTACGAGCAGTACTTC
once	TRBD1	TRBV6-5	TRBJ2-5	CASSYSPTGTETQYF	TGTGCCAGCAGTTACTCACCGACAGGGACGGAGACCCAGTACTTC
.	.	TRBV6-2/TRBV6-3	TRBJ2-7	CASSYLEEHPAYEQYF	TGTGCCAGCAGTTACCTCGAGGAGCACCCAGCCTACGAGCAGTACTTC
.	TRBD1	TRBV29-1	TRBJ1-2	CSVGDRDSGYTF	TGCAGCGTGGGAGACAGGGACTCTGGCTACACCTTC
.	TRBD1	TRBV7-8	TRBJ1-5	CASRPQGAGNQPQHF	TGTGCCAGCAGGCCTCAGGGGGCTGGCAATCAGCCCCAGCATTTT
.	.	TRBV7-2	TRBJ2-2	CASSLRQTGELFF	TGTGCCAGCAGCTTACGACAGACCGGGGAGCTGTTTTTT
.	.	TRBV27	TRBJ2-1	CASSFITGNEQFF	TGTGCCAGCAGTTTTATAACAGGCAATGAGCAGTTCTTC
.	.	TRBV4-1	TRBJ2-2	CASQPQARTGELFF	TGCGCCAGCCAACCCCAGGCGAGAACCGGGGAGCTGTTTTTT
.	.	TRBV19	TRBJ1-2	CASSPAGYYGYTF	TGTGCCAGTAGCCCAGCAGGGTACTATGGCTACACCTTC